This T cell receptor beta chain was observed in a study of OX40 agonist ivuxolimab in advanced cancers. This clone was recorded once. CDR3 length equals 14 residues. Trimming took 5 bases from V and 2 from J, leaving 16 bases between them. Germline CDR1 and CDR2: GTSNPN and SVGIG (reference sequence). Repertoires were generated with immunoSEQ multiplex PCR, while TCRdb's copy carries only in-frame clones and drops some. The sample has more than 45,000 clones, roughly 77% seen once. The receptor comes from an adult with an advanced solid tumor such as melanoma, head and neck, liver or kidney cancer. The chain carries TRBV30 and TRBJ2-7, with D possibly being TRBD2 (7 bases). This specimen was CD4+ or CD8+ T cells sorted from blood, taken in a trial of the OX40 agonist ivuxolimab. CDR3 bases: TGTGCCTGGGCGGGGGAGGGGGGAACCTACGAGCAGTACTTC. Protein product: CAWAGEGGTYEQYF.